This TCR beta chain is from a study of human T cells and chemical hapten exposure. Germline CDR1 reads DFQATT; CDR2 reads SNEGSKA (reference sequence). The CDR3 totals 14 residues. Trimming removed 0 bases at V and 6 bases at J, with 15 bases between. TCRdb redid the calling of the RACE reads with MiXCR, one entry per CDR3 protein. The sample lists about 350,000 distinct CDR3 sequences, 4.5% to 7% occurring once. Time point described: pre-sensitization, week 0. Treatment here: therapeutic diphenylcyclopropenone sensitization with weekly scalp DPC. It was unfractionated whole blood from which total RNA was extracted.

The specimen comprised whole blood, sampled in connection with sensitization to the hapten diphenylcyclopropenone (DPC). This receptor was identified in a woman aged 18-29 years with alopecia areata. Some clones in this sample may be carry-over from other donors' samples. V is TRBV20-1 and J is TRBJ2-7; D may be TRBD1 (6 bases). CDR3 residues: CSARDHSGHCEQYF. The CDR3 coding sequence is TGCAGTGCTAGAGATCACTCGGGACACTGCGAGCAGTACTTC.